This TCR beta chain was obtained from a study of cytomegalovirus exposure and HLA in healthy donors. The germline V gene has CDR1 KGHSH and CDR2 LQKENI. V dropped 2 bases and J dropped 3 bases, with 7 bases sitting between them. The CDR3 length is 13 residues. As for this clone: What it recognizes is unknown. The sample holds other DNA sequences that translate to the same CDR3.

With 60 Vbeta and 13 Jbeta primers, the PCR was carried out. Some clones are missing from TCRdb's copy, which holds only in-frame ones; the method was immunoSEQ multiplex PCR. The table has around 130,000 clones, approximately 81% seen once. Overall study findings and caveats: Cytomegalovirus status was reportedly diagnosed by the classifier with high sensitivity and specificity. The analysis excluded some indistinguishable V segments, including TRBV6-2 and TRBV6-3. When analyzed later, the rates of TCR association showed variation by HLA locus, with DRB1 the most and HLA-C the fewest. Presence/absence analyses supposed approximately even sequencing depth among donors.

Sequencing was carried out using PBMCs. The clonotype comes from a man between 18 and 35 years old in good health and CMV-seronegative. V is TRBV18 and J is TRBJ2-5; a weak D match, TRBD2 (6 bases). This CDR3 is CASSPTGEETQYF. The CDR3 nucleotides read TGTGCCAGCTCACCAACGGGGGAAGAGACCCAGTACTTC.